Described below is a single T cell receptor beta chain sequence and its context. This clonotype has only a few counts. No cognate antigen has been identified for it. Base qualities were left out, and no much larger clone turns up one base away. Graves' hyperthyroidism was defined as stable when no progression to ophthalmopathy occurred over 18 months of follow-up. Hyperthyroidism patients were newly diagnosed, had a disease duration of under 2 months, and were aged 18 to 65 years. Any patient with an uncontrolled infection, another autoimmune disease, pregnancy or lactation was excluded. Clinical symptoms, serum thyroxine and TRAb, thyroid ultrasound, and orbital computed tomography formed the basis for the diagnoses. PBMCs were isolated from 7.5 to 10 ml of fresh peripheral blood by Ficoll-Paque density gradient centrifugation. Trizol reagent was used to extract total RNA, and RNA quality was then checked on an Agilent 2100 Bioanalyzer.

These data belong to a study of T cells in Graves' hyperthyroidism and ophthalmopathy (dated by TCRdb to about 2019). Turning to the overall study: Peripheral blood was collected at initial diagnosis, before any treatment. To identify TCR V-J signatures that set the groups apart, the researchers used a discovery cohort of about a hundred patients, made up of 40 to 45 with Graves' ophthalmopathy and some 58 with stable Graves' hyperthyroidism. Prospective prediction of ophthalmopathy was tested in an independent validation cohort consisting of under 20 hyperthyroidism patients and around 17 patients who later progressed to ophthalmopathy. The approximately 90 discovery patients were divided at random into training and test sets in a 7:3 ratio. In six Graves' hyperthyroidism patients, the study also compared T-cell repertoires from thyroid tissue with T-cell repertoires from blood. Once sampling was done, hyperthyroidism patients were given methimazole at a starting dose of 30 mg daily, whereas ophthalmopathy patients were given high-dose intravenous methylprednisolone. TCR Vbeta CDR3 sequencing of some 140 peripheral blood samples (roughly 41 ophthalmopathy, around 80 hyperthyroidism and approximately 17 progressor patients) is reported in the paper. Study-wide findings and limitations: In validation, the model predicted progression to ophthalmopathy a median of 6.5 months before onset, with over 60% sensitivity and 72.22% specificity. Ophthalmopathy was separated from stable hyperthyroidism by a 13 V-J signature model, with approximately 85% sensitivity and 81% to 82% specificity obtained in cross-validation and 80%/75% obtained in testing. Most expanded thyroid clonotypes (frequency above 0.001) were also found in blood, which suggests that blood repertoires may mirror thyroid immune responses. Sample size was not statistically predetermined, and investigators were not blinded to group allocation.

The TCR beta CDR3 regions were amplified from RNA transcripts. The TCR CDR3 was subjected to a first round of RT-PCR using the HTBI primer set and the Qiagen OneStep RT-PCR kit. Libraries were constructed in a second round of multiplex PCR, after which size selection and purification were performed. Libraries were sequenced paired-end with 100 bp reads on an Illumina HiSeq2000. The paper's data handling went like this. Raw data were processed with SOAPnuke, discarding reads with adapters, uncalled bases, mean Phred below 15, or no exact constant-primer or identifier match. High-quality paired reads were merged using COPE v1.2.5, and each unique nucleotide sequence was defined as a clonotype. MiTCR v1.1 was used to align the clonotypes against IMGT TRBV, TRBD and TRBJ reference segments. The analysis included only V-J combinations with a frequency above 0.0001, which together covered around 99% of the repertoires. The TCS score was defined as the ratio of F50 (clonal expansion) to E x V (chaos), calculated using BLOSUM62-based TCRdist between CDR3 peptides within each V-J. Welch's t-statistics and random forest reduced some 510 V-J features to some 14, which were used in a naive Bayes classifier (R e1071). The public reads were quality trimmed at Q25 with fastp and then assembled into clones with MiXCR by TCRdb, keeping productive beta chains. Every CDR3 protein is listed once, alongside the most common genes and DNA of its rows. These V and J calls rely on TCRdb rather than the paper's analysis. This sample lists 700,000 or so distinct CDR3 sequences; about a sixth were detected once. The ten biggest clones cover approximately 8.4% of the sample.

For CDR1 and CDR2, the germline V gene lists SGHNT and YENEEA. CDR3 length: 14 amino acids, cysteine to phenylalanine. The sequence is cut down to CDR3 DNA, 42 bases in frame from base 1. V is pruned by 0 bases and J by 8 bases, leaving 4 bases of the junction without a gene match. Material: blood. This clonotype was obtained from a man younger than 35 with Graves' hyperthyroidism. The chain uses TRBV11-3 and TRBJ2-1; 7 bases in the junction line up with TRBD2. The CDR3: CASSLDGEGYEQFF. The nucleotides read TGTGCCAGCAGCTTAGATGGGGAGGGGTATGAGCAGTTCTTC.